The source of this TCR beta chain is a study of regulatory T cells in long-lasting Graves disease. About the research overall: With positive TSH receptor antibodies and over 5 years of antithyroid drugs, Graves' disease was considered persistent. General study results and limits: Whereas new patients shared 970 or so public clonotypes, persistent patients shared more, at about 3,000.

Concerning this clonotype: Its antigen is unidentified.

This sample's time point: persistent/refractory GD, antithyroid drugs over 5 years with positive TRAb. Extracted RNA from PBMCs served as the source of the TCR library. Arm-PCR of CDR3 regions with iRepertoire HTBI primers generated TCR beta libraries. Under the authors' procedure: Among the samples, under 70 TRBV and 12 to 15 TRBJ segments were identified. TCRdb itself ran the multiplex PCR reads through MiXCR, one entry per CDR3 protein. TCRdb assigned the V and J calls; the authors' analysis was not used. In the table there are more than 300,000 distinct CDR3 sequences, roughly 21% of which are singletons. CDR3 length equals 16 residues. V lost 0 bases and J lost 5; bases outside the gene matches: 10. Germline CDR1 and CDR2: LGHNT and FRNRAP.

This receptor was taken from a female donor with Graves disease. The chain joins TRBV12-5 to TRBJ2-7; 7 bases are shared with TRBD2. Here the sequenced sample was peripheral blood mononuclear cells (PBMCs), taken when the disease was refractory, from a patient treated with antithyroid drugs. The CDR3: CASGLVHGRGPHEQYF. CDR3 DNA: TGTGCTAGTGGTTTGGTACATGGGAGGGGACCCCACGAGCAGTACTTC.